The 21 T cell receptor beta chains below come from one sample, sequenced in a study of blood T cells in healthy people across ages. PCR was performed a second time for about 7 to 11 cycles using a sample-barcoded 5' primer and a J-beta primer mix. MiXCR, run by TCRdb on the 5' RACE reads, gives a single entry per CDR3 protein. The sample yields over 950,000 distinct CDR3 sequences, roughly 50% seen once. The sample was blood. These receptor sequences come from a woman in her sixties or seventies in good health.

The chain employs TRBV6-5 and TRBJ2-7; 11 bases match TRBD1. This CDR3 is 15 amino acids long. With 4 bases clipped from V and 5 bases from J, the junction kept 7 bases outside the gene matches. CDR1 is MNHEY and CDR2 is SVGAGI in the germline V gene. CDR3: CASSWGTGGWDEQYF. For the CDR3, the DNA is TGTGCCAGCAGTTGGGGGACAGGGGGTTGGGACGAGCAGTACTTC.

J is TRBJ1-6 and V is TRBV28; D gene ambiguous. Germline assignment: CDR1 MDHEN and CDR2 SYDVKM. V gave up 2 bases and J gave up 6 bases, with 5 bases separating them. There are 13 residues in the CDR3. CDR3 DNA: TGTGCCAGCAGTTTACCGCCTAATTCACCCCTCCACTTT. This encodes CASSLPPNSPLHF.

The chain recombines TRBV28 with TRBJ2-7; 9 bases fit TRBD2. With V trimmed by 10 bases and J by 1 base, 5 bases remained unmatched. Germline V CDR1 and CDR2: MDHEN, SYDVKM. The CDR3 has 13 residues. The CDR3 DNA reads TGTGCCATCGGCCTAGCGGGATCCTACGAGCAGTACTTC. This encodes CAIGLAGSYEQYF.

The chain couples TRBV3-1 to TRBJ2-7; D remains unclear. Trimming took 3 bases from V and 8 from J, leaving 8 bases between them. Germline CDR1 and CDR2: LGHDT and YNNKEL (reference sequence). The CDR3 sequence is 11 residues long. For the CDR3, the DNA is TGTGCCAGCAGCCACGGCATCAAGCAGTACTTC. Its translation is CASSHGIKQYF.

The sample holds a few counts of this clonotype. The J gene is TRBJ1-2, the V gene TRBV11-2, with a weak D call TRBD1 (6 bases). The CDR3 extends over 13 amino acids. Germline V gives CDR1 SGHAT, CDR2 FQNNGV. Trimming cost V 5 bases and J 7 bases, with 14 bases left between them. For the CDR3, the DNA is TGTGCCAGCAGCAACGTACAGGGATCTGGCTACACCTTC. It specifies CASSNVQGSGYTF.

This clonotype has just a few counts. The chain carries TRBV27 and TRBJ2-7; D gene uncertain. Trimming left V 3 bases short and J 1 base short, with 7 bases between. In germline, CDR1 is MNHEY, CDR2 SMNVEV (reference sequence). The CDR3 is made up of 13 amino acids. In DNA form, the CDR3 reads TGTGCCAGCAGTTTTAGCCGGTCCTACGAGCAGTACTTC. It translates to CASSFSRSYEQYF.

The chain uses TRBV28 and TRBJ1-1; D is perhaps TRBD1 (6 bases). The V end lost 5 bases, the J end lost 4 bases, and 17 bases lay between the germline ends. Germline values: CDR1 MDHEN, CDR2 SYDVKM. CDR3 size: 15 residues. The CDR3 sequence: CASSPPGEMSTEAFF. In DNA, the CDR3 is TGTGCCAGCAGTCCGCCAGGGGAGATGAGCACTGAAGCTTTCTTT.

The chain links TRBV6-2 or TRBV6-3 to TRBJ2-3, with 10 bases identical to TRBD2. V shed 2 bases and J 2 bases; nucleotides not matched to a gene: 4. This CDR3 is built from 16 residues. The germline gives CDR1 MNHEY, CDR2 SVGEGT. As DNA, the CDR3 is TGTGCCAGCAGTTACACCGGACTAGCGGTCACAGATACGCAGTATTTT. Protein product: CASSYTGLAVTDTQYF.

This clonotype was detected a few times. The gene calls are TRBV6-2 or TRBV6-3 and TRBJ1-5; D not resolved. The germline V gene has CDR1 MNHEY and CDR2 SVGEGT. V was clipped by 6 bases and J by 4 bases, with 7 bases between them. The CDR3 sequence is 12 residues long. The CDR3 DNA is TGTGCCAGCAGCGGTAGGAATCAGCCCCAGCATTTT. Amino acid sequence: CASSGRNQPQHF.

This sequence joins TRBV7-3 and TRBJ2-1, with TRBD2 matching 7 bases. The CDR3 covers 14 residues. Germline assignment: CDR1 SGHTA and CDR2 FQGTGA. Losses at the gene ends were 5 bases for V and 5 bases for J; bases not matched to a gene: 6. For the CDR3, the DNA is TGTGCCAGCAGCCCAGGACTAGTCAACAATGAGCAGTTCTTC. Amino acids: CASSPGLVNNEQFF.

About this clonotype itself: At one boundary the junction diverges from the germline segment, which might be a read error. V gene TRBV28 combines with J gene TRBJ2-3, with D possibly TRBD2 on 6 matching bases. This CDR3 is 15 amino acids long. Germline CDR1 MDHEN, CDR2 SYDVKM. The CDR3 DNA follows: TGTGCCGGCAGTGAACACACTAGCACCTCAGATACGCAGTATTTT. This codes for CAGSEHTSTSDTQYF.

The chain carries TRBV3-1 and TRBJ2-5; TRBD1 might be the D (6 bases). The ends were cut back, 4 bases at V and 5 bases at J, with 14 bases in the middle. Germline values: CDR1 LGHDT, CDR2 YNNKEL (reference sequence). This CDR3 has 14 amino acids. DNA of the CDR3: TGTGCCAGCAGCCCCGCGTGGGGGCAGGAGACCCAGTACTTC. It is translated as CASSPAWGQETQYF.

In this sample, this clonotype turned up a few times. The V call is TRBV27, the J call TRBJ1-2; D is ambiguous. Germline values: CDR1 MNHEY, CDR2 SMNVEV (reference sequence). This CDR3 comprises 14 residues. V gave up 1 base and J gave up 2 bases, with 8 bases separating them. The CDR3 here is CASSLYGGNYGYTF. CDR3 nucleotide sequence: TGTGCCAGCAGTTTATATGGCGGGAACTATGGCTACACCTTC.

CDR3 nucleotide sequence: TGCAGCGTTGAAGAACAGAACTCCTACGAGCAGTACTTC. Its protein is CSVEEQNSYEQYF. The chain links TRBV29-1 to TRBJ2-7, with unresolved D. The V gene lost 0 bases and the J gene lost 0 bases, with 6 bases spanning the gap. This CDR3 region has 13 residues. The germline gives CDR1 SQVTM, CDR2 ANQGSEA.

This rearrangement joins TRBV5-6 to TRBJ2-2; the match to TRBD2 covers 11 bases. This CDR3 region has 16 residues. With V trimmed by 2 bases and J by 3 bases, 3 bases remained unmatched. Germline V gene sequence: CDR1 SGHDT, CDR2 YYEEEE. The CDR3 DNA follows: TGTGCCAGCAGCTTCCTTAGCGGGAGGGACACCGGGGAGCTGTTTTTT. Protein sequence: CASSFLSGRDTGELFF.

The rearrangement joins TRBV6-5 to TRBJ2-3; TRBD2 matches at 9 bases. There are 16 residues in the CDR3. Germline loops: CDR1 MNHEY, CDR2 SVGAGI. V shed 6 bases, J shed 2 bases, and the junction held 9 bases outside the gene matches. CDR3 DNA sequence: TGTGCCAGCAGACAACACGGGACTAGCAACACAGATACGCAGTATTTT. This translates into CASRQHGTSNTDTQYF.

This chain joins TRBV20-1 and TRBJ2-3; D might be TRBD2 (6 bases). Germline assignment: CDR1 DFQATT and CDR2 SNEGSKA (reference sequence). The CDR3 length is 13 residues. The V end lost 6 bases, the J end lost 4 bases, and 14 bases lay between the germline ends. CDR3 protein: CSASGSSADTQYF. In DNA form, the CDR3 reads TGCAGTGCCTCAGGGTCTAGCGCAGATACGCAGTATTTT.

V is TRBV6-5 and J is TRBJ2-1; 13 nucleotides agree with TRBD2. The V gene's germline CDR1 is MNHEY and CDR2 SVGAGI. CDR3 length equals 15 residues. V lost 3 bases, J lost 7 bases, and 3 bases stayed unmatched. The DNA for the CDR3 is TGTGCCAGCAGTTATGGGACTAGCGGGGTAAATGAGCAGTTCTTC. This sequence encodes CASSYGTSGVNEQFF.

The chain combines TRBV9 with TRBJ2-5; 8 bases match TRBD1. The germline V gene encodes CDR1 SGDLS and CDR2 YYNGEE. The CDR3 runs to 13 residues. With 4 bases clipped from V and 5 bases from J, the junction kept 4 bases outside the gene matches. CDR3: CASSRQGMETQYF. CDR3 DNA: TGTGCCAGCAGCAGACAGGGGATGGAGACCCAGTACTTC.

This clonotype was picked up a small number of times. The genes are TRBV20-1 and TRBJ2-4; TRBD1 agrees at 7 bases. CDR1 and CDR2 (germline): DFQATT, SNEGSKA (reference sequence). The V and J ends lost 3 bases and 15 bases, in that order; junction bases with no gene match: 11. This CDR3 is built from 12 residues. CDR3 amino acids: CSASTSTGSLYF. In DNA form, the CDR3 reads TGCAGTGCTAGTACCTCGACAGGGTCGCTGTACTTC.

The V and J genes are TRBV11-2 and TRBJ2-7; D not certain. Trimming took off 2 bases at V and 0 bases at J, with 14 bases between the two ends. This CDR3 contains 16 residues. Per germline, CDR1 SGHAT and CDR2 FQNNGV. The CDR3 DNA reads as TGTGCCAGCAGCTTATTGGCGGCGCGCTTCTCCTACGAGCAGTACTTC. Translated, it gives CASSLLAARFSYEQYF.